This T cell receptor beta chain was identified during a study of cytotoxic CD8 clonotypes in ibrutinib-treated CLL. As to this clone: An end of the junction does not agree with germline; a read error may underlie this.

Data came from immunoSEQ multiplex PCR; TCRdb stores just in-frame clones and leaves some out. The sample includes roughly 300,000 clones, roughly 76% of them seen just once. The CDR3 totals 13 residues. The germline CDR1 and CDR2 sequences are SGHTA and FQGNSA. The gene calls are TRBV7-2 and TRBJ1-3; 7 positions agree with TRBD1. The sequence was obtained from a human donor with chronic lymphocytic leukemia. Here the sequenced sample was PBMCs, taken at disease progression, from a patient treated with ibrutinib. The CDR3 nucleotides read TGTGCCAGCAGCTTTTTAGACGATTTTGACAGGGTTTTT. Translated: CASSFLDDFDRVF.